Given below is one TCR beta chain in context. Its antigen is currently not known. Base qualities are not recorded, but no much larger clone differs from it by a single base. In total, more than 500 healthy bone marrow donors made up the cohort. All cohort members were sampled while nominally healthy, although unrecorded immune exposures were likely present. The donor was CMV seropositive and belonged to the group of over 250 seropositive cohort members. Each donor provided a peripheral blood sample, and peripheral blood mononuclear cells were used for TCR beta sequencing. The Qiagen DNeasy Blood Extraction Kit was used to extract genomic DNA from the blood cell samples. These data originate in a study of cytomegalovirus exposure and HLA in healthy donors (dated by TCRdb to 2016 to 2017). Looking at the study overall: An earlier analysis of a few hundred of the donors reported about 300 Gb of sequence data and some 110 million unique TCR beta sequences obtained from roughly 170 million T cells. To predict cytomegalovirus infection status, the study combined high-throughput TCR immunosequencing, statistical association of individual TCRs with disease status, and machine learning. Typing coverage differed by locus: A, B, C, DRB1 and DQB1 were typed in roughly 620-640 donors, DQA1 in 522, DPA1 in 600 to 610, and DPB1 in just under 490. Donor age, sex, ethnicity and CMV serostatus were compiled together with the repertoire data. Along with the approximately 620-subject first cohort, a separate validation cohort of over 90 different subjects was used. Genome-wide SNP genotypes for about three fifths of the roughly 700 donors were used in a later genetic analysis, which treated that subset as a discovery cohort. Because of strong linkage in the cohort, roughly five DR-DQ haplotypes were treated as single units for association and clustering. The study aimed to test whether signatures of past pathogen exposure could be identified by cataloging public T cell receptors. In the later analysis, no new phenotypic data were used to find candidate immune exposures; instead, reliance was placed on TCR beta sequences and their occurrence across donors. Across some 400 genotyped donors of the cohort, an average of about 250,000 unique TCR beta nucleotide sequences per donor were sequenced, and approximately 17% of those sequences were non-productive. The study used immunosequencing to profile the T cell repertoires of approximately 640 subjects and linked those repertoires to cytomegalovirus serostatus. The genetic ancestry cluster associated with self-reported Caucasian donors included 80% to 90% of the 350 to 500 genotyped donors. All discovery cohort repertoires had been generated on a single sequencing platform. To decide whether each TCR beta V gene segment behaved as functional or pseudogenic, an earlier analysis of 587 of the donors relied on high-throughput TCR beta sequencing. HLA typing included class I and class II loci at four-digit resolution. To study patterns of TCR occurrence, a later analysis re-analyzed previously published TCR beta repertoires from around 670 donors and added high-resolution HLA genotyping. An early release that covered approximately 600 HLA-typed donors contained approximately 300 gigabases of sequencing data and about 93 million unique TCR sequences. Study-wide conclusions, independent of this receptor: According to a later analysis, TCR association rates differed among HLA loci, with DRB1 alleles showing the most associated TCRs and HLA-C alleles showing the fewest. In vitro tests confirmed that three of the cytomegalovirus-associated TCR beta chains recognize cytomegalovirus antigens. A further reported finding was that TCR beta sequences accurately predicted the HLA-A and HLA-B alleles for most subjects in the first cohort. The cohort was sequenced for TCR beta chains only, and without alpha or paired-chain data the features that could be detected were limited. Immune exposure information for the cohort was limited to CMV serostatus. Roughly uniform sequencing depth across donors was assumed in presence/absence analyses, although this assumption may not hold. Some IMGT-functional V segments, including TRBV6-2 and TRBV6-3, could not be distinguished by the 87-base-pair reads and were therefore excluded. Because counts were too low, about 18 rarely observed V segments, including chromosome 9 orphons, were excluded from the earlier analysis of 587 of the donors. In the study, roughly 160 TCR beta chains were listed as associated with cytomegalovirus. According to a later genetic analysis, donors in an Asian-associated ancestry cluster had fewer N-insertions in productive TCRs than the approximately 610-donor mean. In a later analysis, HLA-associated TCR beta chains were found to be more clonally expanded and to have lower generation probabilities than equally common non-associated chains. In a later analysis, over 15,000 TCR beta sequences were associated with specific HLA alleles at a false discovery rate of 0.05. Cytomegalovirus status was reported to be diagnosed by the classifier with high specificity and sensitivity in both the original and validation cohorts. An association between a missense DCLRE1C variant and V-gene and J-gene trimming of TCR beta chains was found in a later genetic analysis and replicated in an independent cohort. According to a later analysis, parvovirus B19, influenza, CMV and Epstein-Barr virus appeared linked to several top co-occurrence clusters. While some public TCRs were present in many individuals, most TCR sequences turned up only very rarely across donors. According to the authors, the approach could potentially be generalized to other disease states and immunological phenotypes. In an earlier analysis of fewer than 750 of the donors, most TCR beta V segments were observed in productive rearrangements about 90% or about 30% of the time, broadly matching IMGT annotations. A later analysis found that most CMV-associated TCR beta chains appeared HLA-restricted, with HLA associations seemingly driven largely by CMV exposure. Correlated functional status among segregating V segments might be attributable to linkage disequilibrium, but an unknown experimental factor could not be ruled out. A cluster of highly shared sequence variants was judged likely to represent a technical artifact of the sequencing pipeline. When HLA alleles, especially DR and DQ, strongly co-occurred, attributing TCR associations to individual alleles was difficult. Because some donors lacked HLA typing at each locus, the association tests relied only on the typed subset.

The CDR3 sequence holds 14 residues, the cysteine and valine included. Only CDR3 DNA remains: 42 bases, in frame from the first base. Germline trimming: 5 bases from V, 0 bases from J; junction bases outside gene matches: 4. CDR1 and CDR2 (MNHNY, SVGAGI) derive from the germline V gene (reference sequence). Library construction relied on the immunoSEQ multiplex PCR assay. For the multiplex PCR, a mixture combining 60 forward primers for TCR Vbeta segments and 13 reverse primers for TCR Jbeta segments was used. The CDR3 region of rearranged TCR beta genes was amplified from genomic DNA by a multiplex PCR assay. The amplified TCR beta libraries were sequenced on the Illumina HiSeq System as 87-base-pair reads. The study's own analysis went as follows. Across the 700 or so repertoires, a later analysis counted 60 million to 90 million unique TCR beta chains, 8.5 million to 12 million of which were shared by at least two donors. Raw reads were error-corrected and collapsed into unique sequences by a nearest-neighbor algorithm in which closely related sequences were merged to remove PCR and sequencing errors. To assign V, D and J gene segments, CDR3 sequences were aligned to IMGT reference sequences. For a sequence to be retained, a match of at least six nucleotides was required to both a V gene segment and a J gene segment. Rearrangements were called productive when the CDR3 lacked stop codons and stayed in frame with V and J; all others were non-productive. Following IMGT convention, CDR3 was defined as the stretch from the second conserved V-encoded cysteine to the conserved J-encoded phenylalanine. The earlier analysis of 500 to 750 of the donors excluded any sequence lacking an unambiguous match to a single V gene segment. In an earlier analysis of around 600 of the donors, V segments were called functional above 56.7% productive rearrangements and were called segregating when the between-donor standard deviation exceeded 5%. A statistical classification framework was built to diagnose cytomegalovirus status from the catalog of TCR beta chain sequences. In a later analysis, V and J genes were assigned by comparing TCR nucleotide sequences against IMGT/GENE-DB human TR gene sequences. A later analysis assigned CDR3 sequences and most-parsimonious VDJ recombination scenarios with the TCRdist pipeline. In a later analysis, each TCR beta chain was defined by its CDR3 amino acid sequence together with its V-gene family, and reads without a unique V-gene family were excluded. As a way to deal with suspected cross-contamination and a sequencing artifact, a later analysis dropped 450 to 600 nucleotide sequences that were highly shared and had low generation probability. In a later analysis, a clonal expansion index for each public chain was calculated from normalized within-repertoire ranks of inferred template counts. In a later analysis, generation probabilities were computed with a VDJ recombination model fitted to out-of-frame rearrangements, and the resulting probabilities were checked against IGoR. Hypergeometric tests were used in a later analysis to score TCR-TCR, TCR-HLA and TCR-CMV co-occurrence, with a repertoire-size bias correction applied to the TCR pairs. To estimate false discovery rates, a later analysis permuted the HLA or CMV assignments 20 times. A later analysis grouped co-occurring TCRs with DBSCAN, adding TCRdist sequence similarity when clustering within HLA-allele-positive subsets. Repertoires with fewer than 30,000 or more than 120,000 public chains, plus five repertoires with anomalous nucleotide sharing, were excluded from co-occurrence clustering. In its TCRdb copy, this immuneACCESS table keeps in-frame sequences only and misses some clones. Where compared with another copy, unresolved V genes explain less than half of these, and the others have no known cause. The D gene and trimming were derived from the DNA, and the V and J assignments and clone size from that table. The sample table records around 100,000 clones; roughly 71% of these occur just once. The leading ten clones occupy 11% of the sample.

Sequenced: PBMCs. This TCR was recovered from a middle-aged man in good health and CMV-seropositive. The receptor chain draws on TRBV6-6 and TRBJ2-7; 7 central nucleotides agree with TRBD1. The CDR3 here reads CASSNRDSSYEQYV. The DNA sequence follows: TGTGCCAGCAGTAACCGGGACAGCTCCTACGAGCAGTACGTC.